The clone carrying this TCR beta chain came up once. These data originate in a study of blood T cell repertoires in COVID-19. The overall study: PBMCs, B-cell-depleted T cells, or T cells provided the cDNA or gDNA that made up the material.

There are 14 residues in the CDR3. The V gene's germline CDR1 is SNHLY and CDR2 FYNNEI. V shed 7 bases and J shed 0 bases, with 12 bases lying between them. Here immunoSEQ multiplex PCR was the method, and the copy in TCRdb shows in-frame clones only, minus some. The sample contains roughly 150,000 clones, roughly 80% of which appear only once. This chain joins TRBV2 and TRBJ1-1; D is uncertain. This receptor was obtained from a man in his forties or fifties who had recovered from COVID-19. The sequenced sample was PBMCs or T cells enriched from blood (not recorded which). The CDR3 here is CASMQRLMNTEAFF. In DNA form, the CDR3 reads TGTGCCAGCATGCAGCGACTCATGAACACTGAAGCTTTCTTT.